The next 32 T cell receptor beta chains were all read from a single sample in a study of T-cell reconstitution after alpha-beta-depleted transplantation in children. A TCRbeta library incorporating unique molecular identifiers was prepared. Via MiXCR, TCRdb re-called the PCR reads, giving one row per CDR3 protein. The sample lists about 240,000 distinct CDR3 sequences, about a quarter occurring once. The material was PBMCs, obtained before TCRalphabeta/CD19-depleted stem cell transplant. The source is a girl aged 2 to 10 with Fanconi anemia, due to receive a stem cell transplant.

This clonotype showed up many times. The genes are TRBV20-1 and TRBJ2-3; tentative D call: TRBD2 (5 bases). Germline lookup yields CDR1 DFQATT and CDR2 SNEGSKA (reference sequence). This CDR3 region has 13 residues. The ends were cut back, 0 bases at V and 9 bases at J, with 13 bases in the middle. For the CDR3, the DNA is TGCAGTGCTAGAGACACGGACTCGAGAACGCAGTATTTT. Encoded protein: CSARDTDSRTQYF.

This clonotype was detected only a few times. V gene TRBV5-1 combines with J gene TRBJ2-1, with TRBD1 matching 7 bases. The V gene's germline CDR1 is SGHRS and CDR2 YFSETQ. This CDR3 is built from 15 residues. Trimming at V came to 9 bases and at J to 3 bases, leaving 12 bases not matched to a gene. CDR3 residues: CATRPPGQHYNEQFF. The CDR3 DNA sequence: TGCGCCACCCGGCCCCCGGGACAGCACTACAATGAGCAGTTCTTC. Full variable domain (outside the CDR3, taken from reference TRBV5-1 and TRBJ2-1): KAGVTQTPRYLIKTRGQQVTLSCSPISGHRSVSWYQQTPGQGLQFLFEYFSETQRNKGNFPGRFSGRQFSNSRSEMNVSTLELGDSALYLCATRPPGQHYNEQFFGPGTRLTVL.

Many counts were recorded for this clonotype. The V call is TRBV29-1, the J call TRBJ2-7; TRBD1 matches at 7 bases. J lost 5 bases, V lost 4 bases, and 5 bases had no gene match. The CDR3 runs 12 residues. Germline loops: CDR1 SQVTM, CDR2 ANQGSEA. The CDR3 here is CSVGDRVHEQYF. CDR3 coding DNA: TGCAGCGTTGGTGACAGGGTCCACGAGCAGTACTTC.

The CDR3 DNA reads as TGTGCCAGCAGCTTAACTTTCGGGGATACGCAGTATTTT. As protein: CASSLTFGDTQYF. The chain combines TRBV11-3 with TRBJ2-3; D gene ambiguous. CDR3 size: 13 residues. The germline gives CDR1 SGHNT, CDR2 YENEEA. V shed 2 bases and J shed 6 bases, with 9 bases lying between them.

On this clonotype: Being one base from a much bigger clone, this may be a read error. This rearrangement joins TRBV28 to TRBJ2-3, with D unresolved. V dropped 2 bases and J dropped 5 bases, with 5 bases sitting between them. CDR3 length: 12 amino acids. The V gene's germline CDR1 is MDHEN and CDR2 SYDVKM. The CDR3 sequence: CASSLIGDTQYF. The CDR3 coding sequence is TGTGCCAGCAGTTTAATTGGAGATACGCAGTATTTT.

This chain connects TRBV20-1 to TRBJ2-1; D is unresolved. The CDR3 is 11 residues long. V lost 3 bases to trimming and J lost 8 bases, with 8 bases between them. The V gene's germline CDR1 is DFQATT and CDR2 SNEGSKA (reference sequence). CDR3 coding DNA: TGCAGTGCTAGGGTTTGGGATGAGCAGTTCTTC. Protein product: CSARVWDEQFF.

In its sample, this clonotype was seen a few times. This rearrangement joins TRBV7-9 to TRBJ1-4; 10 positions agree with TRBD1. Germline V gene lookup returns CDR1 SEHNR and CDR2 FQNEAQ (reference sequence). The CDR3 length is 16 residues. V was pared by 5 bases and J by 2 bases, with 5 bases of the junction left unmatched. DNA for the CDR3: TGTGCCAGCAGCCGCCGGGACAGGGGCACTAATGAAAAACTGTTTTTT. Translation gives CASSRRDRGTNEKLFF.

A word on this clonotype: A clone one base away is much larger, so this may be a read error. V gene TRBV29-1 combines with J gene TRBJ2-1, with D tentatively TRBD1 (6 bases). In germline, CDR1 is SQVTM, CDR2 ANQGSEA. This CDR3 has 13 amino acids. Written as DNA, the CDR3 is TGCAGCGTTGCCGGGACAATAAGTAATGAGCGGTTCTTC. This translates into CSVAGTISNERFF.

This clonotype was counted a few times. V is TRBV29-1 and J is TRBJ1-1; a weak D match, TRBD1 (6 bases). The CDR3 is 14 amino acids. Trimming took 5 bases from V and 2 from J, leaving 15 bases between them. CDR1 SQVTM and CDR2 ANQGSEA come from the germline V gene. The CDR3 here is CSVTQQGINTEAFF. CDR3 nucleotide sequence: TGCAGCGTTACTCAACAGGGAATAAACACTGAAGCTTTCTTT. Filled out from reference TRBV29-1 and TRBJ1-1, the complete variable domain reads SAVISQKPSRDICQRGTSLTIQCQVDSQVTMMFWYRQQPGQSLTLIATANQGSEATYESGFVIDKFPISRPNLTFSTLTVSNMSPEDSSIYLCSVTQQGINTEAFFGQGTRLTVV.

This clonotype was seen only a few times. The CDR3 spells CASSYGGPNGNTIYF. CDR3 DNA: TGTGCCAGCAGTTACGGAGGGCCCAATGGAAACACCATATATTTT. This sequence joins TRBV6-5 and TRBJ1-3; D unresolved. The CDR3 extends over 15 amino acids. The germline CDR1 and CDR2 sequences are MNHEY and SVGAGI. The V end was cut by 2 bases, the J end by 3 bases, with 11 bases between.

This clonotype was counted many times. This chain links TRBV5-1 with TRBJ2-1; 11 bases map to TRBD2. Germline trimming cut 1 base from V and 6 bases from J; bases unmatched to any gene: 6. This CDR3 region has 16 residues. Germline CDR1 is SGHRS and CDR2 is YFSETQ. The CDR3 sequence is CASSLTLAGGSNEQFF. DNA for the CDR3: TGCGCCAGCAGCTTGACCCTAGCGGGAGGATCCAATGAGCAGTTCTTC.

In this sample, this clonotype turned up many times. The chain couples TRBV7-9 to TRBJ2-7, with TRBD1 identical over 10 bases. Trimming took 5 bases from V and 6 from J; bases not matched to a gene: 4. There are 13 residues in the CDR3. The germline CDR1 and CDR2 sequences are SEHNR and FQNEAQ (reference sequence). The CDR3 loop reads CASSRTGGSEQYF. The CDR3 coding sequence is TGTGCCAGCAGCAGGACAGGGGGAAGCGAGCAGTACTTC.

This clonotype was seen ten or more times. The rearrangement links TRBV29-1 to TRBJ2-7; the match to TRBD2 covers 14 bases. The germline gives CDR1 SQVTM, CDR2 ANQGSEA. The CDR3 consists of 18 residues. After removal of 6 bases from V and 0 bases from J, the junction contained 13 bases not matched to a gene. CDR3 sequence (DNA): TGCAGCGTAGGGGTTCCGGGACTAGCGGGAGTCTTCTCCTACGAGCAGTACTTC. As protein: CSVGVPGLAGVFSYEQYF.

V gene TRBV2 combines with J gene TRBJ2-1, with D hard to call. The V end was cut by 8 bases, the J end by 5 bases, with 16 bases between. Germline CDR1 is SNHLY and CDR2 is FYNNEI. The CDR3 is made up of 14 amino acids. CDR3 DNA sequence: TGTGCCAGCCATTTGATGGGATTTAACAATGAGCAGTTCTTC. It codes for CASHLMGFNNEQFF.

The chain employs TRBV6-1 and TRBJ1-6; D gene uncertain. Germline lookup yields CDR1 MNHNS and CDR2 SASEGT. This CDR3 has 17 residues. Trimming left V 6 bases short and J 0 bases short, with 15 bases between. The CDR3 DNA reads as TGTGCCAGCAGCCAATACCTACAGAGCTCCTATAATTCACCCCTCCACTTT. Its translation: CASSQYLQSSYNSPLHF.

The V and J genes are TRBV6-6 and TRBJ2-5, with TRBD2 as a possible D gene (6 bases). This CDR3 has 10 amino acids. The V end was cut by 8 bases, the J end by 5 bases, with 6 bases between. Germline V gene data show CDR1 as MNHNY and CDR2 as SVGAGI (reference sequence). This chain's CDR3 is CASGGETQYF. DNA for the CDR3: TGTGCCAGCGGAGGGGAGACCCAGTACTTC.

The chain is built from TRBV12-3 or TRBV12-4 and TRBJ2-3, with D possibly being TRBD1 (6 bases). The CDR3 has 18 residues. Trimming removed 6 bases from V and 2 bases from J, with 24 bases in between. CDR3 coding DNA: TGTGCCAGCAGATCAACTACCCGGGACATTTCGGACACAGATACGCAGTATTTT. Its translation: CASRSTTRDISDTDTQYF.

In its sample, this clonotype was seen many times. This rearrangement joins TRBV6-6 to TRBJ1-1; D may be TRBD1 (5 bases). Between the trimmed V and J ends, which lost 2 bases and 5 bases, there was a span of 6 bases. The germline V gene encodes CDR1 MNHNY and CDR2 SVGAGI (reference sequence). The CDR3 totals 12 residues. This chain's CDR3 is CASSYGTTEAFF. CDR3 bases: TGTGCCAGCAGTTACGGGACGACTGAAGCTTTCTTT.

This clonotype was seen ten or more times. The CDR3: CASSFRPSGYEQYF. The CDR3 region has the DNA TGTGCCAGCAGTTTTCGCCCCTCTGGCTACGAGCAGTACTTC. The rearrangement links TRBV28 to TRBJ2-7; unclear D gene. The CDR3 is 14 residues long. V was trimmed by 3 bases and J by 3 bases, leaving 12 bases between them. The V gene's germline CDR1 is MDHEN and CDR2 SYDVKM. Full variable domain (remainder filled in from reference TRBV28 and TRBJ2-7): DVKVTQSSRYLVKRTGEKVFLECVQDMDHENMFWYRQDPGLGLRLIYFSYDVKMKEKGDIPEGYSVSREKKERFSLILESASTNQTSMYLCASSFRPSGYEQYFGPGTRLTVT.

Many counts were recorded for this clonotype. The chain employs TRBV30 and TRBJ1-4, with D perhaps matching TRBD1 (5 bases). The CDR3 sequence is 13 residues long. Germline CDR1 GTSNPN, CDR2 SVGIG (reference sequence). With 8 bases removed from V and 4 bases from J, the gap between germline ends came to 14 bases. In DNA form, the CDR3 reads TGTGCCAGACAGACAGCCCATAATGAAAAACTGTTTTTT. Translated, it gives CARQTAHNEKLFF. The whole variable domain, filled in from reference TRBV30 and TRBJ1-4, reads SQTIHQWPATLVQPVGSPLSLECTVEGTSNPNLYWYRQAAGRGLQLLFYSVGIGQISSEVPQNLSASRPQDRQFILSSKKLLLSDSGFYLCARQTAHNEKLFFGSGTQLSVL.

This clonotype was recorded at least ten times. The rearrangement joins TRBV21-1 to TRBJ2-7. TRBV21-1 is annotated as a pseudogene. The CDR3 is 10 amino acids. This chain's CDR3 is CASSNHEQYF. The DNA for the CDR3 is TGTGCCAGCAGCAACCACGAGCAGTACTTC.

This clonotype occurred many times. CDR3 nucleotides: TGTGCCAGCAGCGTGGCGTCAGGGAGGAACACCGGGGAGCTGTTTTTT. Translating gives CASSVASGRNTGELFF. V is TRBV9 and J is TRBJ2-2; D possibly matches TRBD1 or TRBD2 (5 bases each). The V gene's germline CDR1 is SGDLS and CDR2 YYNGEE. This CDR3 has 16 residues. With 2 bases removed from V and 1 base from J, the gap between germline ends came to 12 bases.

The chain employs TRBV29-1 and TRBJ1-1; D is undetermined. The CDR3 covers 12 residues. Germline lookup yields CDR1 SQVTM and CDR2 ANQGSEA. V was shortened by 5 bases and J by 4 bases, with 11 bases between the two germline ends. CDR3 amino acids: CSVYQVSTEAFF. For the CDR3, the DNA is TGCAGCGTTTATCAGGTGAGCACTGAAGCTTTCTTT.

The genes are TRBV7-2 and TRBJ2-1; the D gene could be TRBD1 or TRBD2 (5 bases each). The CDR3 is made up of 15 amino acids. V was cut by 1 base and J by 5 bases, with 12 bases left in between. Germline V gives CDR1 SGHTA, CDR2 FQGNSA. The CDR3 sequence is CASSLGGAGNNEQFF. In DNA form, the CDR3 reads TGTGCCAGCAGCTTAGGTGGGGCCGGGAACAATGAGCAGTTCTTC.

The CDR3 region is CASSLDGALTDTQYF. The CDR3 DNA sequence: TGCGCCAGCAGCTTGGATGGCGCCCTCACAGATACGCAGTATTTT. The chain uses TRBV5-1 and TRBJ2-3; D is unclear. Germline CDR1 and CDR2: SGHRS and YFSETQ. The CDR3 length is 15 residues. Trimming removed 0 bases at V and 2 bases at J, with 10 bases between.

This clonotype was seen repeatedly, ten times or more. This rearrangement joins TRBV20-1 to TRBJ1-2; tentative D call: TRBD1 (5 bases). The CDR3 is 16 residues long. Trimming left V 0 bases short and J 4 bases short, with 18 bases between. CDR1 and CDR2 (germline): DFQATT, SNEGSKA (reference sequence). CDR3 loop: CSAREGYQGLGYGYTF. DNA for the CDR3: TGCAGTGCTAGAGAGGGATATCAGGGTCTGGGCTATGGCTACACCTTC.

Ten or more counts support this clonotype. The genes are TRBV12-3 or TRBV12-4 and TRBJ1-5; D gene ambiguous. V was cut by 5 bases and J by 7 bases, with 9 bases left in between. CDR3 length: 12 residues. The CDR3 DNA follows: TGTGCCAGCAGTATTCGTCTGCAGCCCCAGCATTTT. It codes for CASSIRLQPQHF.

The chain links TRBV12-3 or TRBV12-4 to TRBJ2-5; perhaps TRBD1 as D (7 bases). The length of the CDR3 is 14 residues. Deletions cut 7 bases from V and 4 bases from J, with 16 bases between. The CDR3 DNA sequence: TGTGCCAGCACCCAACGCAGGGGGGTAGAGACCCAGTACTTC. It translates to CASTQRRGVETQYF.

This clonotype was detected many times. This chain joins TRBV20-1 and TRBJ2-3, with TRBD2 identical over 8 bases. Germline loops: CDR1 DFQATT, CDR2 SNEGSKA (reference sequence). V trimming: 5 bases; J trimming: 2 bases; junction bases outside the gene matches: 6. The CDR3 spans 14 residues. As DNA, the CDR3 is TGCAGTGCTTCTATAGCGGGGTACACAGATACGCAGTATTTT. This codes for CSASIAGYTDTQYF.

The chain recombines TRBV12-3 or TRBV12-4 with TRBJ1-5; D gene uncertain. This CDR3 contains 12 residues. The V and J ends lost 2 bases and 6 bases respectively, with 5 bases between them. The CDR3 nucleotides are TGTGCCAGCAGTTTATCGGTTCAGCCCCAGCATTTT. Protein sequence: CASSLSVQPQHF.

This clonotype appeared many times. The V gene is TRBV9, the J gene TRBJ2-1; 10 bases fit TRBD2. CDR1 is SGDLS and CDR2 is YYNGEE in the germline V gene. The J segment lost 3 bases and the V segment lost 4 bases, leaving 10 bases of the junction unmatched. The CDR3 sequence is 17 residues long. The CDR3 loop is CASSSPLAGGLYNEQFF. The CDR3, as DNA: TGTGCCAGCAGCTCACCCTTAGCGGGGGGTCTCTACAATGAGCAGTTCTTC.

The chain employs TRBV6-5 and TRBJ2-7; maybe TRBD1 (7 bases). CDR1 is MNHEY and CDR2 is SVGAGI in the germline V gene. The CDR3 has 14 residues. V lost 3 bases, J lost 3 bases, and 12 bases lay in between. CDR3 protein: CASSYNRGLYEQYF. CDR3 DNA: TGTGCCAGCAGTTATAACAGGGGACTCTACGAGCAGTACTTC.